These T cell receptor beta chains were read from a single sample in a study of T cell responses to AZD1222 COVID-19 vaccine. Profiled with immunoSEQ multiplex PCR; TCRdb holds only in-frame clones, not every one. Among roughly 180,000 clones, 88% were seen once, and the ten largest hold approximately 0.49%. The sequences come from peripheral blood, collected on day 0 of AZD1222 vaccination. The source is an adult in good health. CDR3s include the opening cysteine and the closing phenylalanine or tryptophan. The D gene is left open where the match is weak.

CDR3aa: CASTQGTSGSYEQYF; j_gene: TRBJ2-7; v_gene: TRBV3-1/TRBV3-2; d_gene: TRBD2
CDR3aa: CASSLGGGGAVETQYF; j_gene: TRBJ2-5; v_gene: TRBV7-9; d_gene: TRBD2
CDR3aa: CASPRVREGGNEQFF; j_gene: TRBJ2-1; v_gene: TRBV25-1; d_gene: TRBD2
CDR3aa: CATSDPAWGPGNEQFF; j_gene: TRBJ2-1; v_gene: TRBV24-1; d_gene: -
CDR3aa: CASSVSGYSLNEQFF; j_gene: TRBJ2-1; v_gene: TRBV9; d_gene: -
CDR3aa: CASSYSPDHSNQPQHF; j_gene: TRBJ1-5; v_gene: TRBV6-5; d_gene: -
CDR3aa: CASSLDAGGVNEQYF; j_gene: TRBJ2-7; v_gene: TRBV11-2; d_gene: TRBD1
CDR3aa: CSASPGLQPQHF; j_gene: TRBJ1-5; v_gene: TRBV20-1; d_gene: -
CDR3aa: CASSLEAGGRGYTF; j_gene: TRBJ1-2; v_gene: TRBV7-9; d_gene: TRBD1
CDR3aa: CASSSRSGQGAYEQYF; j_gene: TRBJ2-7; v_gene: TRBV5-4; d_gene: TRBD1
CDR3aa: CASSVDSQAYYGYTF; j_gene: TRBJ1-2; v_gene: TRBV9; d_gene: -
CDR3aa: CASSLNSYGYTF; j_gene: TRBJ1-2; v_gene: TRBV5-1; d_gene: -
CDR3aa: CASSLRVGAVANTGELFF; j_gene: TRBJ2-2; v_gene: TRBV7-2; d_gene: -
CDR3aa: CASGSSLDGTVNTEAFF; j_gene: TRBJ1-1; v_gene: TRBV12-5; d_gene: TRBD1
CDR3aa: CASRGSNEQFF; j_gene: TRBJ2-1; v_gene: TRBV6-5; d_gene: -
CDR3aa: CASSPRWGGGNGYTF; j_gene: TRBJ1-2; v_gene: TRBV9; d_gene: -
CDR3aa: CASSLQYYEQYF; j_gene: TRBJ2-7; v_gene: TRBV12-3/TRBV12-4; d_gene: -
CDR3aa: CASSLPTAGRGEQYF; j_gene: TRBJ2-7; v_gene: TRBV28; d_gene: TRBD2
CDR3aa: CASSLELGASYSAQFF; j_gene: TRBJ2-1; v_gene: TRBV7-6; d_gene: -
CDR3aa: CASSVGPGVETQYF; j_gene: TRBJ2-5; v_gene: TRBV9; d_gene: -
CDR3aa: CAWAGNYGYTF; j_gene: TRBJ1-2; v_gene: TRBV30; d_gene: -
CDR3aa: CASSEWGIYNEQFF; j_gene: TRBJ2-1; v_gene: TRBV10-2; d_gene: -
CDR3aa: CASSFNGLANSREQYF; j_gene: TRBJ2-7; v_gene: TRBV5-4; d_gene: TRBD2
CDR3aa: CASSRWDTNQPQHF; j_gene: TRBJ1-5; v_gene: TRBV3-1/TRBV3-2; d_gene: -
CDR3aa: CASSPGTGGPSEQYF; j_gene: TRBJ2-7; v_gene: TRBV3-1/TRBV3-2; d_gene: TRBD1
CDR3aa: CASSLSLAGNTIYF; j_gene: TRBJ1-3; v_gene: TRBV28; d_gene: -
CDR3aa: CASIRASYNEQFF; j_gene: TRBJ2-1; v_gene: TRBV6-5; d_gene: -
CDR3aa: CAWTSGTRNGYTF; j_gene: TRBJ1-2; v_gene: TRBV30; d_gene: -
CDR3aa: CASSQDPTGELFF; j_gene: TRBJ2-2; v_gene: TRBV4-2; d_gene: -
CDR3aa: CASSVATGTGELFF; j_gene: TRBJ2-2; v_gene: TRBV9; d_gene: -
CDR3aa: CASSLTGTPTGNIQYF; j_gene: TRBJ2-4; v_gene: TRBV5-5; d_gene: -
CDR3aa: CASSLGTEGNSPLHF; j_gene: TRBJ1-6; v_gene: TRBV5-4; d_gene: -
CDR3aa: CASSQSGPQGAIGYTF; j_gene: TRBJ1-2; v_gene: TRBV23-1; d_gene: TRBD1
CDR3aa: CASSVPFHPLAGVGNEQFF; j_gene: TRBJ2-1; v_gene: TRBV9; d_gene: TRBD2
CDR3aa: CASSSDGTGGQPQHF; j_gene: TRBJ1-5; v_gene: TRBV5-6; d_gene: TRBD1
CDR3aa: CASSIGPRPLHF; j_gene: TRBJ1-6; v_gene: TRBV19; d_gene: -
CDR3aa: CASRSGQGYNSPLHF; j_gene: TRBJ1-6; v_gene: TRBV27; d_gene: TRBD1
CDR3aa: CAISERQGTYEQYF; j_gene: TRBJ2-7; v_gene: TRBV10-3; d_gene: -
CDR3aa: CASSFLSDRNSYEQYF; j_gene: TRBJ2-7; v_gene: TRBV27; d_gene: TRBD1
CDR3aa: CASSFKENSPLHF; j_gene: TRBJ1-6; v_gene: TRBV5-4; d_gene: -
CDR3aa: CAWSGANNEKLFF; j_gene: TRBJ1-4; v_gene: TRBV30; d_gene: -
CDR3aa: CASTYGGDIGYEQYF; j_gene: TRBJ2-7; v_gene: TRBV19; d_gene: -
CDR3aa: CASSRDRGGNTEAFF; j_gene: TRBJ1-1; v_gene: TRBV7-8; d_gene: TRBD1
CDR3aa: CASSLTGPAEAFF; j_gene: TRBJ1-1; v_gene: TRBV4-2; d_gene: -
CDR3aa: CAWGGTDLNQPQHF; j_gene: TRBJ1-5; v_gene: TRBV30; d_gene: TRBD1
CDR3aa: CSASSTSGYNEQFF; j_gene: TRBJ2-1; v_gene: TRBV20-1; d_gene: TRBD2
CDR3aa: CASSFAGRINQPQHF; j_gene: TRBJ1-5; v_gene: TRBV5-5; d_gene: -
CDR3aa: CSASNAGNTIYF; j_gene: TRBJ1-3; v_gene: TRBV20-1; d_gene: -
CDR3aa: CASSPGTSGNTGELFF; j_gene: TRBJ2-2; v_gene: TRBV5-4; d_gene: TRBD2
CDR3aa: CASIPGGSYEQYF; j_gene: TRBJ2-7; v_gene: TRBV28; d_gene: -
CDR3aa: CASRATGGIEKLFF; j_gene: TRBJ1-4; v_gene: TRBV27; d_gene: TRBD1
CDR3aa: CASSLTGQNNSPLHF; j_gene: TRBJ1-6; v_gene: TRBV25-1; d_gene: TRBD1
CDR3aa: CASSYPLQSTGELFF; j_gene: TRBJ2-2; v_gene: TRBV4-1; d_gene: -
CDR3aa: CASSLELAGGPYEQYF; j_gene: TRBJ2-7; v_gene: TRBV7-3; d_gene: TRBD2
CDR3aa: CASSVGGGGTDTQYF; j_gene: TRBJ2-3; v_gene: TRBV9; d_gene: -
CDR3aa: CASREMGGSADTQYF; j_gene: TRBJ2-3; v_gene: TRBV7-2; d_gene: TRBD2
CDR3aa: CASSQDSAGPTNEKLFF; j_gene: TRBJ1-4; v_gene: TRBV3-1/TRBV3-2; d_gene: -
CDR3aa: CASSSQGARETQYF; j_gene: TRBJ2-5; v_gene: TRBV6-5; d_gene: TRBD1
CDR3aa: CASGLGQSNEKLFF; j_gene: TRBJ1-4; v_gene: TRBV12-5; d_gene: -
CDR3aa: CASTTRQGRNEKLFF; j_gene: TRBJ1-4; v_gene: TRBV28; d_gene: TRBD1